One and the same sample provided the 30 T cell receptor beta chains below, sequenced in a study of molecular identifiers for immune sequencing clone quantification. One entry per CDR3 protein, called by TCRdb with MiXCR from the PCR reads. The table includes over 85,000 distinct CDR3 sequences, 35% detected once. Sequencing was done on a sample of naive CD8+ T cells from blood, with Jurkat cell RNA spiked in. This sample's subset: FACS-sorted CD8+CD4-CCR7+CD45RA+ naive T cells. The receptor source for this set is a human donor in good health. Some libraries in this study had Jurkat cell RNA spiked in.

This sequence joins TRBV28 and TRBJ2-7, with 7 positions matching TRBD1. J gave up 5 bases and V 3 bases, and 16 bases lay outside the gene matches. Germline V gene lookup returns CDR1 MDHEN and CDR2 SYDVKM. The CDR3 spans 17 residues. CDR3 DNA sequence: TGTGCCAGCAGTTTTTACCTACGAGGGCAGGGGGAAGACGAGCAGTACTTC. It codes for CASSFYLRGQGEDEQYF.

Concerning this clonotype: A read error may produce the germline difference seen at one junction end. The chain carries TRBV28 and TRBJ2-1; D call uncertain. The CDR3 contains 16 residues. Germline CDR1 reads MDHEN; CDR2 reads SYDVKM. The CDR3 region has the DNA TGTGCCAGCAGTTTATTCGGGTTAATCTCGTACAGTGAGCAGTCCTTC. Translating gives CASSLFGLISYSEQSF.

Remarks on this clonotype: The junction and the germline gene differ at one end; a read error may be behind it. V gene TRBV6-2 or TRBV6-3 combines with J gene TRBJ2-3; 8 nucleotides agree with TRBD2. The CDR3 extends over 19 amino acids. CDR1 MNHEY and CDR2 SVGEGT come from the germline V gene. The chain's CDR3 is CASNYNWPVGLVSTDTQYF. DNA of the CDR3: TGTGCCAGCAATTACAATTGGCCGGTGGGACTAGTTAGCACAGATACGCAGTATTTT.

In nucleotides, the CDR3 is TGTGCAAGCTGCTTAGCGGGACTCCCACCCAATGAGCAGTTCTTC. It translates to CASCLAGLPPNEQFF. The chain is built from TRBV27 and TRBJ2-1, with TRBD2 identical over 8 bases. The CDR3 extends over 15 amino acids. Germline-derived CDR1 and CDR2 are MNHEY and SMNVEV (reference sequence).

The chain recombines TRBV20-1 with TRBJ2-7; D is unresolved. Germline lookup yields CDR1 DFQATT and CDR2 SNEGSKA (reference sequence). This CDR3 comprises 11 residues. V was cut by 0 bases and J by 6 bases, with 6 bases left in between. For the CDR3, the DNA is TGCAGTGCTAGAGATCTACGCGAGCAGTACTTC. Its translation is CSARDLREQYF.

With regard to this clonotype: A much larger clone sits a single nucleotide away, making a read error possible. The CDR3 does not end in the conserved phenylalanine or tryptophan, so this is likely a read error. The gene calls are TRBV2 and TRBJ2-3, with D perhaps TRBD2 (5 bases). Germline V lookup: CDR1 SNHLY, CDR2 FYNNEI. CDR3 length: 16 residues. The germline V and J ends were trimmed by 2 bases and 0 bases, with 12 bases remaining between them. CDR3 sequence: CASSETGFTSTDTQYL. CDR3 nucleotide sequence: TGTGCCAGCAGTGAAACGGGATTCACTAGCACAGATACGCAGTATTTA.

This clonotype came up many times. V and J are TRBV7-2 and TRBJ2-7, with TRBD2 identical over 8 bases. The trim removed 11 bases at V and 3 bases at J, leaving 9 bases unmatched. Germline V gives CDR1 SGHTA, CDR2 FQGNSA. CDR3 size: 13 residues. The CDR3 is CASAGGIIYEQYF. The CDR3 bases are TGTGCCTCCGCGGGAGGAATTATCTACGAGCAGTACTTC. Based on the CDR3 plus reference TRBV7-2 and TRBJ2-7, the full variable domain is GAGVSQSPSNKVTEKGKDVELRCDPISGHTALYWYRQSLGQGLEFLIYFQGNSAPDKSGLPSDRFSAERTGGSVSTLTIQRTQQEDSAVYLCASAGGIIYEQYFGPGTRLTVT.

As to this clonotype: A much larger clone lies one base from this, so it may be a read error. The V call is TRBV5-5, the J call TRBJ2-7; D perhaps matches TRBD1 (6 bases). Germline V gene sequence: CDR1 SGHKS, CDR2 YYEKEE (reference sequence). Trimming took 0 bases from V and 9 from J, leaving 19 bases between them. The CDR3 loop spans 15 amino acids. The CDR3: CASSLAPDSSVAQYF. In DNA form, the CDR3 reads TGTGCCAGCAGCTTGGCCCCGGACAGTTCGGTCGCGCAGTACTTC.

This clonotype was observed many times. The chain recombines TRBV28 with TRBJ1-5; 7 positions match TRBD1. CDR1 and CDR2 from the germline V gene are MDHEN and SYDVKM. The junction had 6 bases not matched to a gene; V was cut back by 3 bases and J by 7 bases. CDR3 size: 14 residues. CDR3 protein: CASSFYNRGQPQHF. CDR3 in DNA: TGTGCCAGCAGTTTTTACAACAGGGGCCAGCCCCAGCATTTT.

This clonotype was counted a few times. The rearrangement uses TRBV6-6 and TRBJ2-3; D unclear. Germline values: CDR1 MNHNY, CDR2 SVGAGI (reference sequence). CDR3 length: 15 amino acids. V was pared by 0 bases and J by 0 bases, with 7 bases between. CDR3 amino acids: CASSYSRPSTDTQYF. The CDR3 coding sequence is TGTGCCAGCAGTTACTCGAGGCCTAGCACAGATACGCAGTATTTT.

The chain uses TRBV4-2 and TRBJ2-3; no clear D gene. The CDR3 spans 14 residues. Germline CDR1 LGHNA, CDR2 YNFKEQ. Trimming removed 1 base from V and 0 bases from J, with 5 bases in between. The CDR3, as DNA: TGTGCCAGCAGCCAAGTTTCGAGCACAGATACGCAGTATTTT. Amino acids: CASSQVSSTDTQYF.

As regards this clonotype: This may stem from a read error, because a much larger clone lies one nucleotide away. The rearrangement joins TRBV4-1 to TRBJ2-7, with D possibly being TRBD1 (6 bases). V was clipped by 5 bases and J by 5 bases, with 22 bases between them. CDR1 is MGHRA, CDR2 YSYEKL, per germline. This CDR3 has 16 amino acids. In DNA form, the CDR3 reads TGCGCCAGCAGCGTAAAAGGCCCAGGGGCCCCCCACGAGCAGTACTTC. It is translated as CASSVKGPGAPHEQYF.

This clonotype was observed a few times. The chain links TRBV7-2 to TRBJ2-2, with D possibly matching TRBD2 (5 bases). Germline CDR1 is SGHTA and CDR2 is FQGNSA. V lost 2 bases to trimming and J lost 3 bases, with 10 bases between them. The CDR3 is made up of 15 amino acids. CDR3 bases: TGTGCCAGCAGCTTACGAGGGAAGTACACCGGGGAGCTGTTTTTT. Protein sequence: CASSLRGKYTGELFF.

The rearrangement uses TRBV13 and TRBJ2-5, with a possible D match to TRBD2 (6 bases). This CDR3 spans 14 amino acids. Germline CDR1 reads PRHDT; CDR2 reads FYEKMQ (reference sequence). Deletions cut 5 bases from V and 3 bases from J, with 13 bases between. The CDR3 coding sequence is TGTGCCAGCAGCGCGGGACGACTGGAAGAGACCCAGTACTTC. Its protein product is CASSAGRLEETQYF.

The table lists this clonotype with a few counts. This chain joins TRBV4-2 and TRBJ2-7; D may be TRBD1 (6 bases). The ends were cut back, 3 bases at V and 0 bases at J, with 12 bases in the middle. The V gene's germline CDR1 is LGHNA and CDR2 YNFKEQ. CDR3 length equals 15 residues. CDR3 sequence (DNA): TGTGCCAGCAGCCAGAGACAGGTTAGCTCCTACGAGCAGTACTTC. It specifies CASSQRQVSSYEQYF.

This clonotype was seen ten or more times. The chain has TRBV7-9 and TRBJ2-5; the D gene is possibly TRBD2 (5 bases). The germline V and J ends were trimmed by 1 base and 1 base, with 7 bases remaining between them. The CDR3 is made up of 14 amino acids. Germline CDR1 SEHNR, CDR2 FQNEAQ (reference sequence). The CDR3: CASSLGSGQETQYF. Written as DNA, the CDR3 is TGTGCCAGCAGCTTAGGCAGCGGCCAAGAGACCCAGTACTTC.

As regards this clonotype: A much larger clone sits a single nucleotide away, making a read error possible. Since the CDR3 does not end with the conserved phenylalanine or tryptophan, this likely comes from a read error. The rearrangement joins TRBV5-6 to TRBJ1-1, with unresolved D. Per germline, CDR1 SGHDT and CDR2 YYEEEE. The V gene lost 2 bases and the J gene lost 0 bases, with 8 bases spanning the gap. This CDR3 is built from 14 residues. CDR3 nucleotides: TGTGCCAGCAGCTTTGGCAGAATGAACACTGAAGCTTTCATT. The encoded protein is CASSFGRMNTEAFI.

The chain has TRBV6-2 or TRBV6-3 and TRBJ2-1; 10 bases are shared with TRBD2. Trimming removed 7 bases from V and 2 bases from J; junction bases left unmatched: 5. The CDR3 totals 15 residues. Looked up from germline, CDR1 is MNHEY and CDR2 is SVGEGT. The CDR3 region is CASTRGTSAYNEQFF. The CDR3 region has the DNA TGTGCCAGCACCCGAGGGACTAGCGCCTACAATGAGCAGTTCTTC.

Regarding this clonotype: The junction departs from germline at one end; a sequencing error may be responsible. This sequence joins TRBV12-3 or TRBV12-4 and TRBJ2-5; 9 nucleotides agree with TRBD1. The CDR3 loop spans 13 amino acids. The CDR3 nucleotides are TGTGCCTGCAGCGGACAGGGGCAAGAGACCCAGTACTTC. Translation: CACSGQGQETQYF.

This chain links TRBV27 with TRBJ1-2; 9 bases align to TRBD1. V was clipped by 2 bases and J by 1 base; unmatched bases: 14. Germline assignment: CDR1 MNHEY and CDR2 SMNVEV (reference sequence). This CDR3 contains 19 residues. The CDR3 nucleotides are TGTGCCAGCAGTTTACTCCCCGGACAGGGGACGGGGGTTAACTATGGCTACACCTTC. Its translation: CASSLLPGQGTGVNYGYTF.

J is TRBJ2-5 and V is TRBV11-2; the match to TRBD2 covers 7 bases. CDR1 and CDR2 from the germline V gene are SGHAT and FQNNGV. This CDR3 region has 14 residues. V gave up 5 bases and J gave up 5 bases; unmatched junction bases: 8. The CDR3 reads CASSPPLASETQYF. The CDR3 bases are TGTGCCAGCAGCCCGCCACTAGCGAGTGAGACCCAGTACTTC.

The chain combines TRBV19 with TRBJ2-7, with D unresolved. V dropped 1 base and J dropped 1 base, with 8 bases sitting between them. The CDR3 is 14 residues long. Germline V gene data show CDR1 as LNHDA and CDR2 as SQIVND (reference sequence). In nucleotides, the CDR3 is TGTGCCAGTAGTATAGGATACAGATCCTACGAGCAGTACTTC. Its translation is CASSIGYRSYEQYF.

Worth noting for this clonotype: This sequence may be a read error, since a much larger clone differs from it by one base. The V gene is TRBV12-3 or TRBV12-4, the J gene TRBJ2-4; D uncertain. V was trimmed by 1 base and J by 7 bases, leaving 8 bases between them. This CDR3 is built from 13 residues. CDR3 sequence reads: CASSLGRLNIQYF. For the CDR3, the DNA is TGTGCCAGCAGTTTAGGACGGTTGAACATTCAGTACTTC.

This clonotype was seen repeatedly, ten times or more. The genes are TRBV2 and TRBJ1-3, with D perhaps matching TRBD1 (5 bases). Germline V gene lookup returns CDR1 SNHLY and CDR2 FYNNEI. This CDR3 spans 13 amino acids. V was pared by 7 bases and J by 2 bases, with 9 bases between. CDR3 sequence: CASKGPPGNTIYF. CDR3 DNA: TGTGCCAGCAAGGGACCCCCTGGAAACACCATATATTTT. The full variable domain, with the rest looked up from reference TRBV2 and TRBJ1-3, is EPEVTQTPSHQVTQMGQEVILRCVPISNHLYFYWYRQILGQKVEFLVSFYNNEISEKSEIFDDQFSVERPDGSNFTLKIRSTKLEDSAMYFCASKGPPGNTIYFGEGSWLTVV.

J is TRBJ1-2 and V is TRBV6-5, with D maybe TRBD1 (6 bases). Germline-derived CDR1 and CDR2 are MNHEY and SVGAGI. The CDR3 is 15 residues long. The V end lost 2 bases, the J end lost 5 bases, and 15 bases lay between the germline ends. The CDR3 sequence: CASSYPRGAGYGYTF. The CDR3 DNA reads as TGTGCCAGCAGTTACCCGCGGGGGGCGGGTTATGGCTACACCTTC.

Of note for this clonotype: Given a much more abundant clone one base away, this may be a read error. This sequence joins TRBV14 and TRBJ2-3; D is uncertain. Germline CDR1 SGHDN, CDR2 FVKESK. The CDR3 totals 13 residues. The CDR3 nucleotides are TGTGCCAGCAGCCAAGTGAACTTCCATACGCTGTATTTT. It codes for CASSQVNFHTLYF. Full variable domain (rest looked up from reference TRBV14 and TRBJ2-3): EAGVTQFPSHSVIEKGQTVTLRCDPISGHDNLYWYRRVMGKEIKFLLHFVKESKQDESGMPNNRFLAERTGGTYSTLKVQPAELEDSGVYFCASSQVNFHTLYFGPGTRLTVL.

This clonotype was found a few times. This chain links TRBV28 with TRBJ1-6; D is ambiguous. The CDR3 loop spans 16 amino acids. Per the germline V gene, CDR1 is MDHEN and CDR2 is SYDVKM. Trimming left V 2 bases short and J 7 bases short, with 15 bases between. The CDR3 DNA follows: TGTGCCAGCAGTTTAGGTGGTCGCCCGCTAAATTCACCCCTCCACTTT. This gives the protein CASSLGGRPLNSPLHF.

The V call is TRBV13, the J call TRBJ2-3; perhaps TRBD1 as D (8 bases). The CDR3 extends over 17 amino acids. V was cut by 4 bases and J by 0 bases, with 17 bases left in between. Germline V lookup: CDR1 PRHDT, CDR2 FYEKMQ (reference sequence). This CDR3 is CASSSRGGTGSTDTQYF. CDR3 DNA: TGTGCCAGCAGCTCAAGGGGGGGGACAGGCAGCACAGATACGCAGTATTTT.

There are a few counts of this clonotype. A much larger clone is a single base away; this may be a read error. The chain combines TRBV5-1 with TRBJ1-1; D not certain. CDR3 length: 13 residues. CDR1 is SGHRS, CDR2 YFSETQ, per germline. Trimming shortened V by 0 bases and J by 5 bases, and 8 bases separated the two germline ends. The DNA of the CDR3 is TGCGCCAGCAGCTTGGTGAGTCGGACTGAAGCTTTCTTT. Protein: CASSLVSRTEAFF.

Notes on this clonotype: The junction departs from germline at one end; a sequencing error may be responsible. J is TRBJ1-5 and V is TRBV5-6; TRBD1 is a possible D gene (5 bases). Germline CDR1 and CDR2: SGHDT and YYEEEE. CDR3 length: 17 residues. CDR3 DNA sequence: TGTGTCAGCAGCTTGTTGTTTTCAGGGACGGGAGATCAGCCCCAGCATTTT. Encoded protein: CVSSLLFSGTGDQPQHF. The complete variable domain, with remaining parts taken from reference TRBV5-6 and TRBJ1-5, reads DAGVTQSPTHLIKTRGQQVTLRCSPKSGHDTVSWYQQALGQGPQFIFQYYEEEERQRGNFPDRFSGHQFPNYSSELNVNALLLGDSALYLCVSSLLFSGTGDQPQHFGDGTRLSIL.